This T cell receptor (beta chain) was obtained from a study of T cells after yellow fever vaccination. Study-wide results and caveats: The presence of abundant clonotypes contaminating from the bulk population was possible in FACS-sorted repertoires. Across the CD4 and CD8 compartments, a small share of clonotypes was present in both.

As to this clonotype: What it recognizes is unknown.

V was shortened by 4 bases and J by 10 bases, with 11 bases between the two germline ends. Looked up from germline, CDR1 is MNHEY and CDR2 is SMNVEV (reference sequence). The CDR3 is made up of 12 amino acids. It was through 5'RACE template switching that TCR cDNA was made, with a universal primer site and UMIs added. TCRdb called the 5' RACE reads again in MiXCR, with one record for every CDR3 protein. Of some 600,000 distinct CDR3 sequences in the sample, 12% were seen once. The sequence was collected from a man between 25 and 39 years old who received the YFV17D yellow fever vaccine. V gene TRBV27 combines with J gene TRBJ2-1; perhaps TRBD2 as D (5 bases). The sample in question was PBMCs, obtained on the day of the yellow fever booster vaccination. CDR3 coding DNA: TGTGCCAGCAGTTCCCTGCCGGGGGAGCAGTTCTTC. Translating gives CASSSLPGEQFF.